Each of the 7 T cell receptor beta chains below was sequenced from the same sample in a study of T cell changes during pregnancy in multiple sclerosis. The table came from immunoSEQ multiplex PCR; TCRdb's copy has only in-frame clones and leaves some out. The sample has some 64,000 clones, more than 85% seen once. Sequenced here: peripheral blood, sampled in the first trimester of pregnancy. The receptor source for this set is a female donor with multiple sclerosis, enrolled in a pregnancy study.

In DNA form, the CDR3 reads TGTGCCTGGAGGGGGACTAGCGGGAGGTCCACAGATACGCAGTATTTT. Its protein product is CAWRGTSGRSTDTQYF. The chain joins TRBV30 to TRBJ2-3; 15 bases fit TRBD2. CDR1 is GTSNPN and CDR2 is SVGIG in the germline V gene (reference sequence). CDR3 length: 16 amino acids. V dropped 3 bases and J dropped 2; count of bases not matched to a gene: 3.

V and J are TRBV10-2 and TRBJ1-1; TRBD1 aligns across 11 bases. The junction had 11 bases not matched to a gene; V was cut back by 6 bases and J by 2 bases. This CDR3 has 17 residues. Germline-derived CDR1 and CDR2 are WSHSY and SAAADI. This CDR3 is CASRKPGQGVGNTEAFF. DNA of the CDR3: TGCGCCAGCAGGAAGCCGGGACAGGGGGTCGGAAACACTGAAGCTTTCTTT.

This clone was observed once. V and J are TRBV7-3 and TRBJ1-1; D remains unclear. The CDR3 contains 13 residues. The germline V gene encodes CDR1 SGHTA and CDR2 FQGTGA. Trimming shortened V by 2 bases and J by 7 bases, and 11 bases separated the two germline ends. CDR3 DNA: TGTGCCAGCAGCTTAGAAGCAGGCTTTGAAGCTTTCTTT. Residues: CASSLEAGFEAFF.

The chain couples TRBV5-1 to TRBJ2-1; possible D gene TRBD2, 5 bases. There are 12 residues in the CDR3. Germline CDR1 SGHRS, CDR2 YFSETQ. V was clipped by 4 bases and J by 8 bases, with 10 bases between them. CDR3 sequence (DNA): TGCGCCAGCAGCCTGGAGGACTATGAGCAGTTCTTC. It specifies CASSLEDYEQFF.

The chain links TRBV28 to TRBJ2-1, with D unresolved. The CDR3 length is 12 residues. In germline, CDR1 is MDHEN, CDR2 SYDVKM. V dropped 7 bases and J dropped 4 bases, with 8 bases sitting between them. The CDR3 region has the DNA TGTGCCAGCACCCATCAGTACAATGAGCAGTTCTTC. This translates into CASTHQYNEQFF. Looking up the rest from reference TRBV28 and TRBJ2-1 gives the full variable domain: DVKVTQSSRYLVKRTGEKVFLECVQDMDHENMFWYRQDPGLGLRLIYFSYDVKMKEKGDIPEGYSVSREKKERFSLILESASTNQTSMYLCASTHQYNEQFFGPGTRLTVL.

The chain has TRBV29-1 and TRBJ2-4, with a tentative D call TRBD1 (5 bases). The germline V gene encodes CDR1 SQVTM and CDR2 ANQGSEA. V gave up 4 bases and J gave up 4 bases, with 11 bases separating them. The CDR3 spans 13 residues. The CDR3, as DNA: TGCAGCGTTGCTCGGCAGGGTAAAAACATTCAGTACTTC. Protein sequence: CSVARQGKNIQYF. Variable domain in full (rest from reference TRBV29-1 and TRBJ2-4): SAVISQKPSRDICQRGTSLTIQCQVDSQVTMMFWYRQQPGQSLTLIATANQGSEATYESGFVIDKFPISRPNLTFSTLTVSNMSPEDSSIYLCSVARQGKNIQYFGAGTRLSVL.

The chain employs TRBV19 and TRBJ1-4, with D unclear. CDR1 and CDR2 (germline): LNHDA, SQIVND (reference sequence). Trimming removed 1 base from V and 5 bases from J, with 17 bases in between. This CDR3 has 17 amino acids. CDR3 nucleotides: TGTGCCAGTAGTATAGGAGCACAAGAGGCGGGAAATGAAAAACTGTTTTTT. Translation: CASSIGAQEAGNEKLFF.